These 27 T cell receptor beta chains were all obtained from the same sample, sequenced in a study of shared clonotypes between healthy human individuals. The table came from immunoSEQ multiplex PCR; TCRdb's copy has only in-frame clones and leaves some out. The sample has a few million clones, 90% to 97% seen once; the top ten hold 0.1% to 0.15%. The material sequenced was naive CD4+ T cells sorted from blood. The subset was: CD45RA+ positively selected. Every receptor here comes from a man aged 18-30 years in good health.

The genes are TRBV2 and TRBJ1-5; 9 bases match TRBD1. The trim removed 6 bases at V and 1 base at J, leaving 4 bases unmatched. Germline CDR1 reads SNHLY; CDR2 reads FYNNEI. This CDR3 contains 15 residues. The CDR3 region is CASSTGGISNQPQHF. The CDR3 coding sequence is TGTGCCAGCAGCACAGGGGGCATAAGCAATCAGCCCCAGCATTTT.

V usage is TRBV5-4 and J usage is TRBJ2-7; TRBD1 matches at 8 bases. V was clipped by 0 bases and J by 4 bases; unmatched bases: 6. Germline loops: CDR1 SGHNT, CDR2 YYREEE (reference sequence). The CDR3 runs 15 residues. This CDR3 is CASSLAGRGLYEQYF. The CDR3 coding sequence is TGTGCCAGCAGCTTGGCAGGCAGGGGGCTTTACGAGCAGTACTTC.

V usage is TRBV7-3 and J usage is TRBJ2-3; no clear D gene. Germline loops: CDR1 SGHTA, CDR2 FQGTGA. This CDR3 is 13 amino acids long. The ends were cut back, 5 bases at V and 2 bases at J, with 8 bases in the middle. CDR3 bases: TGTGCCAGCAGCAACACCTACACAGATACGCAGTATTTT. Encoded protein: CASSNTYTDTQYF.

The V call is TRBV5-8, the J call TRBJ2-1, with D tentatively TRBD1 (6 bases). Germline V gene lookup returns CDR1 SGHTS and CDR2 YDEGEE. This CDR3 is built from 16 residues. V lost 4 bases to trimming and J lost 5 bases, with 19 bases between them. DNA for the CDR3: TGTGCCAGCAGCCTCCCAGGGGCTTCCGGCCACAATGAGCAGTTCTTC. It translates to CASSLPGASGHNEQFF.

The V gene is TRBV15, the J gene TRBJ2-3, with D perhaps matching TRBD2 (6 bases). This CDR3 contains 14 residues. The V end was cut by 3 bases, the J end by 3 bases, with 10 bases between. From germline, CDR1 is LNHNV and CDR2 YYDKDF (reference sequence). As DNA, the CDR3 is TGTGCCACCAGCAGGCGGGGATTAACAGATACGCAGTATTTT. This gives the protein CATSRRGLTDTQYF.

This clone was picked up one time. This rearrangement joins TRBV4-1 to TRBJ1-5; D unresolved. Trimming stripped 6 bases from V and 1 base from J, with 16 bases between. The CDR3 is made up of 16 amino acids. Germline V gives CDR1 MGHRA, CDR2 YSYEKL. The CDR3 spells CASRPSPLRSNQPQHF. CDR3 nucleotides: TGCGCCAGCAGACCAAGTCCGCTTAGAAGCAATCAGCCCCAGCATTTT.

This sequence joins TRBV28 and TRBJ1-2; 8 nucleotides match TRBD1. V shed 3 bases, J shed 8 bases, and the junction held 14 bases outside the gene matches. There are 16 residues in the CDR3. CDR1 MDHEN and CDR2 SYDVKM come from the germline V gene. CDR3 sequence reads: CASSLGRLGQARGYTF. Written as DNA, the CDR3 is TGTGCCAGCAGTTTGGGTCGTTTGGGACAGGCGCGGGGCTACACCTTC.

The CDR3 sequence is CASSDYTTTNYGYTF. In DNA, the CDR3 is TGCGCCAGCAGTGACTACACAACCACTAACTATGGCTACACCTTC. The V call is TRBV10-2, the J call TRBJ1-2, with D unresolved. This CDR3 contains 15 residues. Germline V lookup: CDR1 WSHSY, CDR2 SAAADI. V lost 3 bases to trimming and J lost 0 bases, with 11 bases between them.

The chain recombines TRBV11-2 with TRBJ1-1; unclear D gene. Trimming stripped 0 bases from V and 0 bases from J, with 5 bases between. The CDR3 is 14 residues long. Germline V gives CDR1 SGHAT, CDR2 FQNNGV. CDR3 region: CASSLDRMNTEAFF. CDR3 coding DNA: TGTGCCAGCAGCTTAGACAGGATGAACACTGAAGCTTTCTTT.

Notes on this clone: The junction and the germline gene differ at one end; a read error may be behind it. The same CDR3 is also encoded by other DNA sequences in this sample. The chain uses TRBV6-5 and TRBJ1-2, with D possibly TRBD1 on 5 matching bases. The CDR3 contains 13 residues. The germline V gene encodes CDR1 MNHEY and CDR2 SVGAGI. In DNA form, the CDR3 reads TGCGCCAGCAGACAGAGACAGAATAGTGGCTACACCTTC. Protein sequence: CASRQRQNSGYTF.

This chain joins TRBV30 and TRBJ2-2; D ambiguous. Germline-derived CDR1 and CDR2 are GTSNPN and SVGIG (reference sequence). V was pared by 4 bases and J by 6 bases, with 9 bases between. CDR3 size: 12 residues. Written as DNA, the CDR3 is TGTGCCTGGATAAAGGCGTCCGGGGAGCTGTTTTTT. This codes for CAWIKASGELFF. Full variable domain (remainder filled in from reference TRBV30 and TRBJ2-2): SQTIHQWPATLVQPVGSPLSLECTVEGTSNPNLYWYRQAAGRGLQLLFYSVGIGQISSEVPQNLSASRPQDRQFILSSKKLLLSDSGFYLCAWIKASGELFFGEGSRLTVL.

This clone was recorded once. The rearrangement uses TRBV4-2 and TRBJ2-1, with TRBD2 as a possible D gene (6 bases). Trimming removed 2 bases at V and 4 bases at J, with 12 bases between. Germline V gene lookup returns CDR1 LGHNA and CDR2 YNFKEQ. The CDR3 is 15 amino acids. CDR3 in amino acids: CASSQLARGYNEQFF. The CDR3 DNA follows: TGTGCCAGCAGCCAACTAGCGAGGGGTTACAATGAGCAGTTCTTC.

V and J are TRBV6-1 and TRBJ1-1; D is undetermined. The germline V and J ends were trimmed by 0 bases and 5 bases, with 13 bases remaining between them. Germline CDR1 reads MNHNS; CDR2 reads SASEGT. This CDR3 is built from 15 residues. The CDR3 bases are TGTGCCAGCAGTGAAGCGCTCGGACGAACTACTGAAGCTTTCTTT. This codes for CASSEALGRTTEAFF.

The CDR3 DNA follows: TGTGCCAGCAGTGTTCAGCCGGGGGTAGGGGGTCAGCCCCAGCATTTT. Translating gives CASSVQPGVGGQPQHF. This rearrangement joins TRBV6-1 to TRBJ1-5; D is perhaps TRBD1 (6 bases). CDR1 is MNHNS and CDR2 is SASEGT in the germline V gene. V shed 4 bases and J shed 6 bases, with 19 bases lying between them. The CDR3 is 16 residues long.

V is TRBV5-1 and J is TRBJ2-7; D is ambiguous. Trimming pared 6 bases from V and 3 bases from J, leaving 16 bases between. The germline CDR1 and CDR2 sequences are SGHRS and YFSETQ. CDR3 size: 14 residues. CDR3 residues: CASTPVTTSYEQYF. The CDR3 DNA follows: TGCGCCAGCACTCCGGTGACCACAAGCTACGAGCAGTACTTC.

The chain joins TRBV5-1 to TRBJ2-7; 10 positions agree with TRBD1. Germline values: CDR1 SGHRS, CDR2 YFSETQ. Trimming removed 4 bases from V and 3 bases from J; junction bases left unmatched: 7. The CDR3 is 15 residues long. The CDR3 here is CASSGGQGINYEQYF. The CDR3 bases are TGCGCCAGCAGCGGGGGACAGGGGATAAACTACGAGCAGTACTTC. The complete variable domain, with remaining parts taken from reference TRBV5-1 and TRBJ2-7, reads KAGVTQTPRYLIKTRGQQVTLSCSPISGHRSVSWYQQTPGQGLQFLFEYFSETQRNKGNFPGRFSGRQFSNSRSEMNVSTLELGDSALYLCASSGGQGINYEQYFGPGTRLTVT.

The CDR3 DNA reads as TGTGCCAGCCAGGTTCGGTACGAGCAGTACTTC. The encoded protein is CASQVRYEQYF. The chain uses TRBV28 and TRBJ2-7; D remains unclear. V was shortened by 8 bases and J by 4 bases, with 9 bases between the two germline ends. The germline V gene encodes CDR1 MDHEN and CDR2 SYDVKM. The CDR3 runs 11 residues. The full variable domain, with the rest looked up from reference TRBV28 and TRBJ2-7, is DVKVTQSSRYLVKRTGEKVFLECVQDMDHENMFWYRQDPGLGLRLIYFSYDVKMKEKGDIPEGYSVSREKKERFSLILESASTNQTSMYLCASQVRYEQYFGPGTRLTVT.

The J gene is TRBJ1-2, the V gene TRBV5-1; perhaps TRBD1 as D (5 bases). The CDR3 consists of 16 residues. Germline V CDR1 and CDR2: SGHRS, YFSETQ. V lost 4 bases and J 2 bases, leaving 18 bases between the germline ends. The CDR3 coding sequence is TGCGCCAGCAGCGAACGGGCGCTTTCAGGGAACTATGGCTACACCTTC. Its protein is CASSERALSGNYGYTF.

This clone has only one observation. The chain employs TRBV10-3 and TRBJ2-7; 10 nucleotides align to TRBD1. The CDR3 sequence is 15 residues long. Losses at the gene ends were 2 bases for V and 2 bases for J; bases not matched to a gene: 3. Germline assignment: CDR1 ENHRY and CDR2 SYGVKD. In DNA, the CDR3 is TGTGCCATCAGTGAGGCCGGGACAGGGGCCTACGAGCAGTACTTC. Its translation is CAISEAGTGAYEQYF.

This clone has a single count. The chain carries TRBV5-1 and TRBJ2-1, with TRBD1 as a possible D gene (6 bases). The V and J ends lost 5 bases and 4 bases respectively, with 13 bases between them. This CDR3 spans 14 amino acids. The germline V gene has CDR1 SGHRS and CDR2 YFSETQ. CDR3 loop: CASSPGDTYNEQFF. Written as DNA, the CDR3 is TGCGCCAGCAGTCCAGGGGATACTTACAATGAGCAGTTCTTC.

This clone was detected once. For the CDR3, the DNA is TGCAGCGTTGGGCTAGGGGGCGCTGAAGCTTTCTTT. This translates into CSVGLGGAEAFF. This chain uses TRBV29-1 with TRBJ1-1; the match to TRBD1 covers 7 bases. CDR1 and CDR2 (germline): SQVTM, ANQGSEA. The CDR3 runs to 12 residues. V dropped 4 bases and J dropped 6; count of bases not matched to a gene: 5. The whole variable domain, filled in from reference TRBV29-1 and TRBJ1-1, reads SAVISQKPSRDICQRGTSLTIQCQVDSQVTMMFWYRQQPGQSLTLIATANQGSEATYESGFVIDKFPISRPNLTFSTLTVSNMSPEDSSIYLCSVGLGGAEAFFGQGTRLTVV.

In regard to this clone: This same CDR3 is encoded by further DNA sequences in the sample. CDR3 residues: CASSLEGAGSPLHF. The CDR3 DNA is TGCGCCAGCAGCTTGGAGGGGGCCGGCTCACCCCTCCACTTT. The chain carries TRBV5-1 and TRBJ1-6, with 7 bases fitting TRBD1. The CDR3 length is 14 residues. The ends lost 0 bases at V and 10 bases at J; junction bases unmatched: 4. CDR1 SGHRS and CDR2 YFSETQ come from the germline V gene.

The gene calls are TRBV6-5 and TRBJ2-2; 8 bases align to TRBD1. In germline, CDR1 is MNHEY, CDR2 SVGAGI. The J segment lost 4 bases and the V segment lost 10 bases, leaving 11 bases of the junction unmatched. The CDR3 runs 15 residues. CDR3 protein: CATQAGGAGTGELFF. In nucleotides, the CDR3 is TGTGCCACCCAGGCAGGGGGCGCGGGCACCGGGGAGCTGTTTTTT.

On this clone itself: This CDR3 is also generated by other DNA sequences in the sample. The rearrangement joins TRBV5-1 to TRBJ2-5; the D is unclear. The V end was cut by 0 bases, the J end by 1 base, with 4 bases between. Germline loops: CDR1 SGHRS, CDR2 YFSETQ. CDR3 size: 13 residues. CDR3 in DNA: TGCGCCAGCAGCTTGGCTATCCAAGAGACCCAGTACTTC. Residues: CASSLAIQETQYF.

This sequence joins TRBV5-5 and TRBJ2-7, with D possibly being TRBD2 (5 bases). This CDR3 is 14 amino acids long. Germline V gene data show CDR1 as SGHKS and CDR2 as YYEKEE (reference sequence). V gave up 3 bases and J gave up 3 bases, with 13 bases separating them. The CDR3 region is CASSSNGLVYEQYF. Here the CDR3 DNA reads TGTGCCAGCAGCTCGAATGGACTCGTCTACGAGCAGTACTTC.

The chain links TRBV7-9 to TRBJ1-2, with D hard to call. V was cut by 2 bases and J by 3 bases, with 13 bases left in between. CDR3 length: 15 amino acids. Germline-derived CDR1 and CDR2 are SEHNR and FQNEAQ (reference sequence). The CDR3 loop reads CASSLNLDGHYGYTF. CDR3 sequence (DNA): TGTGCCAGCAGCTTAAATCTCGACGGACACTATGGCTACACCTTC.

Turning to this clone: Different DNA sequences within this sample yield the same CDR3. The chain couples TRBV7-9 to TRBJ1-6; D is ambiguous. The CDR3 totals 12 residues. Trimming pared 3 bases from V and 6 bases from J, leaving 3 bases between. Germline V lookup: CDR1 SEHNR, CDR2 FQNEAQ (reference sequence). CDR3 bases: TGTGCCAGCAGCTTTCCTAATTCACCCCTCCACTTT. Protein product: CASSFPNSPLHF.